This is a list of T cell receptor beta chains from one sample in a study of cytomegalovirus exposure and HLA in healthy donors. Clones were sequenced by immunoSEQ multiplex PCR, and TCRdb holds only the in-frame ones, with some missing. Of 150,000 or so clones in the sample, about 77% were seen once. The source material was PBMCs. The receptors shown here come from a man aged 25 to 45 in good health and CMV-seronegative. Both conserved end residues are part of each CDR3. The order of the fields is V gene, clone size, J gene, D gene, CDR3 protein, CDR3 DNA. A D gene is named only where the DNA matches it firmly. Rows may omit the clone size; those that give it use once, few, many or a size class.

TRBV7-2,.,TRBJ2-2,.,CASSLASGELFF,TGTGCCAGCAGCTTAGCGAGCGGGGAGCTGTTTTTT
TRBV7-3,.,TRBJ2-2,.,CASSFTGVTGELFF,TGTGCCAGCAGCTTCACGGGAGTTACCGGGGAGCTGTTTTTT
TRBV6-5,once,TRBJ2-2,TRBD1,CASSYSQGAFGELFF,TGTGCCAGCAGTTACTCTCAGGGGGCCTTCGGGGAGCTGTTTTTT
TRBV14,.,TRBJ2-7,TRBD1,CASSQISRTGSYEQYF,TGTGCCAGCAGCCAGATTTCGAGGACAGGGAGTTACGAGCAGTACTTC
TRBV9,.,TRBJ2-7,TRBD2,CASSAGGGLQYF,TGTGCCAGCAGCGCGGGAGGTGGGTTGCAGTACTTC
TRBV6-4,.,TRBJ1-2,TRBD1,CASSDSGTGGQRGYTF,TGTGCCAGCAGTGACTCTGGGACAGGGGGTCAGCGTGGCTACACCTTC
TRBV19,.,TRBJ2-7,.,CASSIGVAYEQYF,TGTGCCAGTAGTATCGGAGTAGCCTACGAGCAGTACTTC
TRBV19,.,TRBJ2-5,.,CASSILPGETQYF,TGTGCCAGTAGTATCCTTCCGGGAGAGACCCAGTACTTC
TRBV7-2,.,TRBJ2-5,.,CASSLAPDSQETQYF,TGTGCCAGCAGCTTAGCTCCGGACAGTCAAGAGACCCAGTACTTC
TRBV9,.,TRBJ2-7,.,CASSAYRAGEQYF,TGTGCCAGCAGCGCCTACAGGGCGGGCGAGCAGTACTTC
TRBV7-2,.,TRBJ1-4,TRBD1,CASSIQWGTAYEKLFF,TGTGCCAGCAGCATCCAATGGGGGACAGCTTATGAAAAACTGTTTTTT
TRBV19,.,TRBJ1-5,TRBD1,CASSPPGTGGPSSNQPQHF,TGTGCCAGTAGCCCCCCCGGGACAGGGGGACCCTCTAGCAATCAGCCCCAGCATTTT
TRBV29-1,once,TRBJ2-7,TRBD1,CSALTGGAFEQYF,TGCAGCGCCCTTACAGGGGGAGCATTCGAGCAGTACTTC
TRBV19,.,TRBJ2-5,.,CASSVGAEETQYF,TGTGCCAGTAGCGTGGGGGCTGAGGAGACCCAGTACTTC
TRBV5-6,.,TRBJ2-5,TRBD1,CASSFGPKDRGRTRETQYF,TGTGCCAGCAGCTTCGGTCCCAAGGACAGGGGGCGAACAAGAGAGACCCAGTACTTC
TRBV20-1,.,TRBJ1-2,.,CSASGAGRYTF,TGCAGTGCTAGCGGAGCAGGGCGCTACACCTTC
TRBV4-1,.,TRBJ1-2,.,CASSQDQGTNYGYTF,TGCGCCAGCAGCCAAGATCAGGGCACTAACTATGGCTACACCTTC
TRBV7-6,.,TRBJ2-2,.,CASGAGGAGELFF,TGTGCCAGCGGGGCCGGGGGTGCCGGGGAGCTGTTTTTT
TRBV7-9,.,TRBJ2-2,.,CASMERNANTGELFF,TGTGCCAGCATGGAGCGAAACGCGAACACCGGGGAGCTGTTTTTT